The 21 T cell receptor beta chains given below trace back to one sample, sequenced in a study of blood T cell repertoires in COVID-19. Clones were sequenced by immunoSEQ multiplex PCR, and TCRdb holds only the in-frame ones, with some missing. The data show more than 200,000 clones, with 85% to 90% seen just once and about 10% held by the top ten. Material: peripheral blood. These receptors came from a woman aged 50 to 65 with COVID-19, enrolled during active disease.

The CDR3 sequence: CASSPTGSGTRTQYF. CDR3 DNA: TGTGCCAGCAGTCCTACAGGGTCGGGTACGCGTACGCAGTATTTT. The J gene is TRBJ2-3, the V gene TRBV3-1 (or the pseudogene TRBV3-2); a weak D match, TRBD1 (6 bases). In germline, CDR1 is LGHDT, CDR2 YNNKEL (reference sequence). There are 15 residues in the CDR3. V was cut by 6 bases and J by 8 bases, with 21 bases left in between.

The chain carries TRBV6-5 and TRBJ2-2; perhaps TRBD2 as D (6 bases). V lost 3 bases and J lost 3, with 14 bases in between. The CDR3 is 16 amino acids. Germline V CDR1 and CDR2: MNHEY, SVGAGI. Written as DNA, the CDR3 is TGTGCCAGCAGTTATGACAAGCGGGTGGACACCGGGGAGCTGTTTTTT. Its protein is CASSYDKRVDTGELFF.

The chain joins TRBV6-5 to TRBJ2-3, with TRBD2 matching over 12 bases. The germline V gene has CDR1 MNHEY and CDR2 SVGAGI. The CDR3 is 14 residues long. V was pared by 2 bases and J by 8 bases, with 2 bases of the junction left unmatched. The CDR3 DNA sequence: TGTGCCAGCAGTTACGGACTAGCGGGGTTTACGCAGTATTTT. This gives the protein CASSYGLAGFTQYF.

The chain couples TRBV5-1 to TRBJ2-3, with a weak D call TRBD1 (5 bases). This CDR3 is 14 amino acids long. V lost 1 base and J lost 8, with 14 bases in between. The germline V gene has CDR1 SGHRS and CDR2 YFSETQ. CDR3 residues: CASSLLTWQGTQYF. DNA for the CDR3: TGCGCCAGCAGCTTGCTTACCTGGCAGGGTACGCAGTATTTT. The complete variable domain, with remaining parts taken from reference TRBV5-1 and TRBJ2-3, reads KAGVTQTPRYLIKTRGQQVTLSCSPISGHRSVSWYQQTPGQGLQFLFEYFSETQRNKGNFPGRFSGRQFSNSRSEMNVSTLELGDSALYLCASSLLTWQGTQYFGPGTRLTVL.

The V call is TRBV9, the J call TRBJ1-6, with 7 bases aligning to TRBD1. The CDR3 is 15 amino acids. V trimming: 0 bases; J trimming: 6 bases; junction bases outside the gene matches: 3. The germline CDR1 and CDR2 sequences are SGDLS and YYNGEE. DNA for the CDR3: TGTGCCAGCAGCGTAGGGGACAGTAGTAATTCACCCCTCCACTTT. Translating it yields CASSVGDSSNSPLHF.

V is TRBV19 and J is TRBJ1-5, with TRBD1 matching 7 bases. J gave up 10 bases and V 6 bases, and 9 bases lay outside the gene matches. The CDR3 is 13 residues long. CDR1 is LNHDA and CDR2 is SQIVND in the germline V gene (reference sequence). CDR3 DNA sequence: TGTGCCAGTAGGAAAAATAGGGACAGCCCCCAGCATTTT. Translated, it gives CASRKNRDSPQHF.

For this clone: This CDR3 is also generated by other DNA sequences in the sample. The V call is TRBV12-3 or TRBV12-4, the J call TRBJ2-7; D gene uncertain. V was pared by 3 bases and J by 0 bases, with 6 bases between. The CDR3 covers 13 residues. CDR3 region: CASSLMASYEQYF. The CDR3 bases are TGTGCCAGCAGTTTGATGGCCTCCTACGAGCAGTACTTC.

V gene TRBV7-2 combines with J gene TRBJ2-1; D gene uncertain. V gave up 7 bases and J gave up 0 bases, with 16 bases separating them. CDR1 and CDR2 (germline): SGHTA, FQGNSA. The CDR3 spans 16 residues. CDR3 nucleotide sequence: TGTGCCAGCAACTCCGGCGGTGCAAGCTCCTACAATGAGCAGTTCTTC. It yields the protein CASNSGGASSYNEQFF. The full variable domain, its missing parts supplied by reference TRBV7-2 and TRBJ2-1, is GAGVSQSPSNKVTEKGKDVELRCDPISGHTALYWYRQSLGQGLEFLIYFQGNSAPDKSGLPSDRFSAERTGGSVSTLTIQRTQQEDSAVYLCASNSGGASSYNEQFFGPGTRLTVL.

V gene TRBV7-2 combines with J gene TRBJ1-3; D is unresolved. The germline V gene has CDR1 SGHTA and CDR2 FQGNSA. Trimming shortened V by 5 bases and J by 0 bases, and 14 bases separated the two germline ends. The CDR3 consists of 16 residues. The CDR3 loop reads CASSPEGWTSGNTIYF. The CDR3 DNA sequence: TGTGCCAGCAGCCCCGAGGGATGGACCTCTGGAAACACCATATATTTT.

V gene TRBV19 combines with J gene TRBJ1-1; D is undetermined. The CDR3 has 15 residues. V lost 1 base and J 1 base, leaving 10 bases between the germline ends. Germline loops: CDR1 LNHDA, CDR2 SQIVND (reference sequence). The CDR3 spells CASSIVLTRNTEAFF. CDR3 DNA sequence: TGTGCCAGTAGTATAGTTTTAACGAGGAACACTGAAGCTTTCTTT.

CDR3 nucleotide sequence: TGCGCCAGCAGCCAGAGGGGGACAGCCCTTGGCTACACCTTC. It specifies CASSQRGTALGYTF. The chain combines TRBV4-1 with TRBJ1-2; 7 nucleotides line up with TRBD1. CDR1 and CDR2 from the germline V gene are MGHRA and YSYEKL. The length of the CDR3 is 14 residues. V was clipped by 3 bases and J by 7 bases; unmatched bases: 8.

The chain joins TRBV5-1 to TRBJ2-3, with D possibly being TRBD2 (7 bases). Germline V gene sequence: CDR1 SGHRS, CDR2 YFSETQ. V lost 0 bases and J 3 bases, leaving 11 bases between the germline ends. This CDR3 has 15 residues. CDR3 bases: TGCGCCAGCAGCTTGGAAGGGGGGGCTACAGATACGCAGTATTTT. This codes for CASSLEGGATDTQYF.

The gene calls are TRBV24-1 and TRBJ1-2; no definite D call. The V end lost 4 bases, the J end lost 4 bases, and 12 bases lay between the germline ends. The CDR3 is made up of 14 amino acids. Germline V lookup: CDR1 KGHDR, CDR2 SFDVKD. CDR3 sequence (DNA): TGTGCCACCAGTGACCCCACGCGAATCTATGGCTACACCTTC. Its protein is CATSDPTRIYGYTF.

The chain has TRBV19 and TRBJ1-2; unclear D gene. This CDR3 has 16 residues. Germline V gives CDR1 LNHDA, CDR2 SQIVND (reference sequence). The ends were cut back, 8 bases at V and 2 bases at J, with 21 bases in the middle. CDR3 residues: CASGRVVVTPNYGYTF. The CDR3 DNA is TGTGCCAGTGGGAGGGTCGTCGTTACACCCAACTATGGCTACACCTTC.

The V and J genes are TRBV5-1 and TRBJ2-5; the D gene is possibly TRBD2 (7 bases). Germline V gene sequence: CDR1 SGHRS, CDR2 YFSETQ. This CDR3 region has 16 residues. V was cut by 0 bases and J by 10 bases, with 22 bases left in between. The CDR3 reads CASSLGGGELIPDQYF. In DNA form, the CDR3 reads TGCGCCAGCAGCTTGGGAGGGGGGGAATTGATCCCGGACCAGTACTTC.

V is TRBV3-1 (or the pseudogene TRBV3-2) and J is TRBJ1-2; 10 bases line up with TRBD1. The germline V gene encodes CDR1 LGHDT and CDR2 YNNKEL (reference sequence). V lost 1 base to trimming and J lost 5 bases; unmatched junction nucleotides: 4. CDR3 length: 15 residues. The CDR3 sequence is CASSQGDRGDYGYTF. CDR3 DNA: TGTGCCAGCAGCCAAGGGGACAGGGGAGATTATGGCTACACCTTC.

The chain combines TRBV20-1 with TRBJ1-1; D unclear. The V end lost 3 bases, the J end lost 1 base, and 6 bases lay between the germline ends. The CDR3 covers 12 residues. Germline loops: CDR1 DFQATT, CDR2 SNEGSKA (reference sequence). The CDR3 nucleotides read TGCAGTGCTAGTGGGAGGAACACTGAAGCTTTCTTT. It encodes CSASGRNTEAFF.

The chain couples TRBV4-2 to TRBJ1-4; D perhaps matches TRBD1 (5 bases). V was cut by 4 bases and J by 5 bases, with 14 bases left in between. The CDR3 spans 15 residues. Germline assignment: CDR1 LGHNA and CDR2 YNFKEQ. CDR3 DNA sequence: TGTGCCAGCAGCCGAGAGCAGGGCGCCAATGAAAAACTGTTTTTT. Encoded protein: CASSREQGANEKLFF.

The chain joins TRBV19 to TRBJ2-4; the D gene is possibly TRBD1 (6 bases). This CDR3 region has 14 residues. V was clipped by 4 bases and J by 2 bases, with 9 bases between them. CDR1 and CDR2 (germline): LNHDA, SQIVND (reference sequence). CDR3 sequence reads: CASSTQGTKNIQYF. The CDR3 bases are TGTGCCAGTAGTACCCAGGGGACCAAAAACATTCAGTACTTC. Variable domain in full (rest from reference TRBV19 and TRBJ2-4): DGGITQSPKYLFRKEGQNVTLSCEQNLNHDAMYWYRQDPGQGLRLIYYSQIVNDFQKGDIAEGYSVSREKKESFPLTVTSAQKNPTAFYLCASSTQGTKNIQYFGAGTRLSVL.

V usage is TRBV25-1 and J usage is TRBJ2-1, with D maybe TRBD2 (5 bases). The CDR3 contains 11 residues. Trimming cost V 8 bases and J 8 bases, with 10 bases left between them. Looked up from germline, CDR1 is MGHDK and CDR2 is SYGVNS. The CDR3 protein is CASHTRDEQFF. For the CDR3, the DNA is TGTGCCAGCCATACGAGGGATGAGCAGTTCTTC.

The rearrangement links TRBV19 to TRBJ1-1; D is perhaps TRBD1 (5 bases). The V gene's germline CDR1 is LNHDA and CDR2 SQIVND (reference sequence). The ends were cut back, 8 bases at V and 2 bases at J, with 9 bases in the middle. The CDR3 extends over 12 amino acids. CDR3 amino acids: CASGQGNTEAFF. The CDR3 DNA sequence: TGTGCCAGTGGCCAGGGAAACACTGAAGCTTTCTTT.